One and the same sample provided the 3 T cell receptor beta chains below, sequenced in a study of CD8 T cells in ankylosing spondylitis. The study, taken as a whole, reports: Seemingly characteristic of ankylosing spondylitis blood was a TCR beta motif consisting of about 8 highly homologous variants.

One entry per CDR3 protein, called by TCRdb with MiXCR from the 5' RACE reads. The table lists 470,000 or so distinct CDR3 sequences, roughly 27% of them singletons, with about 0.9% in the top ten. Antigen specificity for these receptors is unknown. Sequenced material: blood, either unsorted or a sorted T cell fraction (not recorded which). All receptors come from a male donor with ankylosing spondylitis.

The genes are TRBV5-1 and TRBJ1-2, with D perhaps matching TRBD1 (6 bases). The CDR3 extends over 14 amino acids. Germline CDR1 reads SGHRS; CDR2 reads YFSETQ. Trimming removed 4 bases from V and 2 bases from J, with 12 bases in between. The CDR3 reads CASSSAGANYGYTF. CDR3 bases: TGCGCCAGCAGCAGCGCGGGGGCGAACTATGGCTACACCTTC.

V and J are TRBV5-1 and TRBJ2-3; TRBD2 might be the D (6 bases). The CDR3 length is 15 residues. V dropped 0 bases and J dropped 5 bases, with 13 bases sitting between them. In germline, CDR1 is SGHRS, CDR2 YFSETQ. The DNA of the CDR3 is TGCGCCAGCAGCTTGGGTACTAGCCAAGGAGATACGCAGTATTTT. It specifies CASSLGTSQGDTQYF.

The V call is TRBV9, the J call TRBJ2-1, with 12 bases that match TRBD2. CDR3 size: 15 residues. V dropped 0 bases and J dropped 10; count of bases not matched to a gene: 5. Germline CDR1 reads SGDLS; CDR2 reads YYNGEE. The CDR3 DNA sequence: TGTGCCAGCAGCGTAGTACTAGCGGGAGGTGGAGAGCAGTTCTTC. Protein product: CASSVVLAGGGEQFF. The complete variable domain, with remaining parts taken from reference TRBV9 and TRBJ2-1, reads DSGVTQTPKHLITATGQRVTLRCSPRSGDLSVYWYQQSLDQGLQFLIQYYNGEERAKGNILERFSAQQFPDLHSELNLSSLELGDSALYFCASSVVLAGGGEQFFGPGTRLTVL.